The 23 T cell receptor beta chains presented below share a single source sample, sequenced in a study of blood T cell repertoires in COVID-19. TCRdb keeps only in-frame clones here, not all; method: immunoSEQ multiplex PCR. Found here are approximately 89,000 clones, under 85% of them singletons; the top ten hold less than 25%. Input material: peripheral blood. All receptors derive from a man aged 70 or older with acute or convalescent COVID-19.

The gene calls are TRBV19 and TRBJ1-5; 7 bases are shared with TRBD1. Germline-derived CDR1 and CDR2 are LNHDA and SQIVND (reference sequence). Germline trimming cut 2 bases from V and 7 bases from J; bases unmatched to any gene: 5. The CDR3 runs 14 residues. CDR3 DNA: TGTGCCAGTAGTATATTGCAGGGGGACCAGCCCCAGCATTTT. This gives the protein CASSILQGDQPQHF.

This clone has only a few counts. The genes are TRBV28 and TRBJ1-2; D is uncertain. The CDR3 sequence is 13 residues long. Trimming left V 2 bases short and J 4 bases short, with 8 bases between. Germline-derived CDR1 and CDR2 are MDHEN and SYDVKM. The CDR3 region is CASSLPGIYGYTF. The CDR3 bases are TGTGCCAGCAGTTTACCGGGGATCTATGGCTACACCTTC.

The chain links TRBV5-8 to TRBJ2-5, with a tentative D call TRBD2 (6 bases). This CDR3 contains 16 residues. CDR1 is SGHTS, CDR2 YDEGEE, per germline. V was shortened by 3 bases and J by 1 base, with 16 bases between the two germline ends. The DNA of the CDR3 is TGTGCCAGCAGCTCCCGGGTCTACGGGGGCCAAGAGACCCAGTACTTC. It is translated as CASSSRVYGGQETQYF.

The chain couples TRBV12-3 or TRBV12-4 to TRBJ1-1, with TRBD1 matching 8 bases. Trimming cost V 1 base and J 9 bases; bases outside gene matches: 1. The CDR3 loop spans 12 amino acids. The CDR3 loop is CASSLGDRKAFF. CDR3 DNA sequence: TGTGCCAGCAGTTTAGGGGACAGGAAAGCTTTCTTT.

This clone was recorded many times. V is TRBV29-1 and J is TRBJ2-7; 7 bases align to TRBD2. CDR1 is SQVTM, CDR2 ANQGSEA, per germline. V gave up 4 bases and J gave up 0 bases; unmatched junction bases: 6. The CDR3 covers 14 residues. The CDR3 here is CSVGGSASSYEQYF. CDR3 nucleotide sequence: TGCAGCGTTGGCGGGAGCGCCAGCTCCTACGAGCAGTACTTC.

CDR3 in DNA: TGTGCCAGCAGTGATGGGCAGGGGGATGTCGAGCAGTACTTC. Protein: CASSDGQGDVEQYF. This chain uses TRBV2 with TRBJ2-7; the match to TRBD1 covers 7 bases. This CDR3 comprises 14 residues. Looked up from germline, CDR1 is SNHLY and CDR2 is FYNNEI. Trimming removed 3 bases from V and 6 bases from J; junction bases left unmatched: 8.

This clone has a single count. As DNA, the CDR3 is TGTGCCACCAGCAGAGATTCGACAGAGTATAACTATGGCTACACCTTC. It translates to CATSRDSTEYNYGYTF. The rearrangement joins TRBV15 to TRBJ1-2; a weak D match, TRBD1 (5 bases). Trimming took off 0 bases at V and 1 base at J, with 12 bases between the two ends. Germline V gene lookup returns CDR1 LNHNV and CDR2 YYDKDF (reference sequence). The CDR3 totals 16 residues.

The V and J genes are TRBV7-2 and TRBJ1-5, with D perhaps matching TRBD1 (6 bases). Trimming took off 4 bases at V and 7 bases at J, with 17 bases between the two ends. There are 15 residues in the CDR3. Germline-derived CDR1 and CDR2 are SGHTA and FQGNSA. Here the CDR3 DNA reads TGTGCCAGCAGCTCCACAGGGAGAGGAAGGCAGCCCCAGCATTTT. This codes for CASSSTGRGRQPQHF. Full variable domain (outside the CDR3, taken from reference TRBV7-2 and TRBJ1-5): GAGVSQSPSNKVTEKGKDVELRCDPISGHTALYWYRQSLGQGLEFLIYFQGNSAPDKSGLPSDRFSAERTGGSVSTLTIQRTQQEDSAVYLCASSSTGRGRQPQHFGDGTRLSIL.

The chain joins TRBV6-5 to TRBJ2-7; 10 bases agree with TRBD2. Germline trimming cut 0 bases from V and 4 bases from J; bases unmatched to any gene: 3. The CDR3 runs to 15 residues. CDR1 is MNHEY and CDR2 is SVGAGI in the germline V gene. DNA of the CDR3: TGTGCCAGCAGTTACTCCCTAGCGGGAGCGTACGAGCAGTACTTC. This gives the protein CASSYSLAGAYEQYF.

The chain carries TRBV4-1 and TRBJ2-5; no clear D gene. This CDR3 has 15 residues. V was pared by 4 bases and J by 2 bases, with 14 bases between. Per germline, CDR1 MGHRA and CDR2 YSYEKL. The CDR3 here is CASSPAAGSQETQYF. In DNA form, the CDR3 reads TGCGCCAGCAGCCCGGCGGCCGGATCTCAAGAGACCCAGTACTTC.

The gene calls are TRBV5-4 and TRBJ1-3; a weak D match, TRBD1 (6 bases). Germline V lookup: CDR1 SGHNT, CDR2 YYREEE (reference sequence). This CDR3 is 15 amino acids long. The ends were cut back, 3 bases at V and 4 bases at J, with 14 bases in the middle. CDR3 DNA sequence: TGTGCCAGCAGCTCTAACTCAGGGGCAGGAAACACCATATATTTT. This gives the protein CASSSNSGAGNTIYF. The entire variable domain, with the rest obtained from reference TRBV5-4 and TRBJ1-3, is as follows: ETGVTQSPTHLIKTRGQQVTLRCSSQSGHNTVSWYQQALGQGPQFIFQYYREEENGRGNFPPRFSGLQFPNYSSELNVNALELDDSALYLCASSSNSGAGNTIYFGEGSWLTVV.

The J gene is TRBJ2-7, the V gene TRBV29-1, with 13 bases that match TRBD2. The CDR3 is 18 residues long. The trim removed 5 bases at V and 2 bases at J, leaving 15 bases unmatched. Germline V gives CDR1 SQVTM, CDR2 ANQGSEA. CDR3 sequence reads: CSVSGGGLAGKIPYEQYF. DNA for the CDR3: TGCAGCGTTTCCGGAGGGGGACTAGCGGGAAAAATTCCCTACGAGCAGTACTTC.

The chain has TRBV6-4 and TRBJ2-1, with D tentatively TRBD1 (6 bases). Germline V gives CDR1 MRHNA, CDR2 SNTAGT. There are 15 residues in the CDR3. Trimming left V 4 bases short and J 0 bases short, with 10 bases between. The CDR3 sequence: CASSGDISSYNEQFF. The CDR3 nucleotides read TGTGCCAGCAGTGGGGACATAAGCTCCTACAATGAGCAGTTCTTC.

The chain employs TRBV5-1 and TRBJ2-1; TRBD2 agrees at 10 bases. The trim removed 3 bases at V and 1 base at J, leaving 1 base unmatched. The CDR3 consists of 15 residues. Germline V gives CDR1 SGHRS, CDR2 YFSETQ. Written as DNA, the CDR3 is TGCGCCAGCAGCTATAGCGGGAGGTCCTACAATGAGCAGTTCTTC. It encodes CASSYSGRSYNEQFF.

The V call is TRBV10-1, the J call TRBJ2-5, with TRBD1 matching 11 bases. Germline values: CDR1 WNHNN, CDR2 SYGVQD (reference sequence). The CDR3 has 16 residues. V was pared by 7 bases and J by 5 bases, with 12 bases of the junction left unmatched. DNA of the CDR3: TGCGCCAGCACCCAAGAACGGACAGGGGGCCGGGAGACCCAGTACTTC. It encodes CASTQERTGGRETQYF.

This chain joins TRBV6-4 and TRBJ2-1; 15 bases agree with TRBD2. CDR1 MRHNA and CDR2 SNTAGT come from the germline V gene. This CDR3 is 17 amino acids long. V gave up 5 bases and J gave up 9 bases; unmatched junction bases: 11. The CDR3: CASSKGTSGRIRGEQFF. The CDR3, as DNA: TGTGCCAGCAGTAAAGGGACTAGCGGGAGGATCAGAGGTGAGCAGTTCTTC.

The CDR3 DNA follows: TGTGCCAGCAGCTCGGGACAGGGGGTTGAAGCTTTCTTT. Translating it yields CASSSGQGVEAFF. V and J are TRBV7-3 and TRBJ1-1; 11 bases match TRBD1. The V gene end was trimmed by 4 bases and the J gene end by 7 bases; junction bases not matched to a gene: 2. The CDR3 loop spans 13 amino acids. Germline V CDR1 and CDR2: SGHTA, FQGTGA. Full variable domain (rest looked up from reference TRBV7-3 and TRBJ1-1): GAGVSQTPSNKVTEKGKYVELRCDPISGHTALYWYRQSLGQGPEFLIYFQGTGAADDSGLPNDRFFAVRPEGSVSTLKIQRTERGDSAVYLCASSSGQGVEAFFGQGTRLTVV.

The CDR3 sequence is CASSAQGWSPEAFF. The CDR3 region has the DNA TGTGCCAGCAGCGCACAGGGTTGGTCGCCTGAAGCTTTCTTT. The genes are TRBV7-9 and TRBJ1-1; TRBD1 might be the D (6 bases). V was shortened by 5 bases and J by 6 bases, with 16 bases between the two germline ends. CDR3 size: 14 residues. Per the germline V gene, CDR1 is SEHNR and CDR2 is FQNEAQ (reference sequence).

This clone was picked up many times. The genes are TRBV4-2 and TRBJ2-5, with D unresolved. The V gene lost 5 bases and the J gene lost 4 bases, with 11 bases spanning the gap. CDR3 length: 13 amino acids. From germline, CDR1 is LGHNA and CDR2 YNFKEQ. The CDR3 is CASSVAPGETQYF. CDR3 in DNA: TGTGCCAGCAGCGTAGCCCCCGGAGAGACCCAGTACTTC.

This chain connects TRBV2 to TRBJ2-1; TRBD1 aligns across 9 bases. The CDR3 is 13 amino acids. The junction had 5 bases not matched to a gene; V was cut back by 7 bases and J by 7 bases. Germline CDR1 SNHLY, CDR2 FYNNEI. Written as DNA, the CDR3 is TGTGCCAGCACTTGGACAGGGGTAAATGAGCAGTTCTTC. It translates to CASTWTGVNEQFF.

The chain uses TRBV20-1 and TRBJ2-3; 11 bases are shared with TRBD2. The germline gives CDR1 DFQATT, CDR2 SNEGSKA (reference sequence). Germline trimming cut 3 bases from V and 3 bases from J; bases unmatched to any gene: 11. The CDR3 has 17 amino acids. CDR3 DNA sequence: TGCAGTGCTAGTTCGACGATTAGCGGGAGGGGAACAGATACGCAGTATTTT. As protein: CSASSTISGRGTDTQYF.

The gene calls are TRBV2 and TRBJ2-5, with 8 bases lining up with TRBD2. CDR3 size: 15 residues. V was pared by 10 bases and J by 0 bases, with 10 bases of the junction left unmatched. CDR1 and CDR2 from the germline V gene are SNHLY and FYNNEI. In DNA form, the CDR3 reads TGTGCCACCGGGCCGGGGGGGACTTACCAAGAGACCCAGTACTTC. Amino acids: CATGPGGTYQETQYF.

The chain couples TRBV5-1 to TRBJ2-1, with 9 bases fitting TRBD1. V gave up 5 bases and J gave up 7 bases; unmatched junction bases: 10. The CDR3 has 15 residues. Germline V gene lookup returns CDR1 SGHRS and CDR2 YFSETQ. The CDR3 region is CASSPPGQGLNEQFF. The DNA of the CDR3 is TGCGCCAGCAGTCCACCGGGACAGGGTTTAAATGAGCAGTTCTTC.